These 29 T cell receptor beta chains originate from one sample sequenced in a study of blood T cells in healthy people across ages. Together with a sample-barcoded 5' primer, a J-beta primer mix was included in a second PCR lasting about 7 to 12 cycles. TCRdb processed the 5' RACE reads anew with MiXCR; each CDR3 protein has one entry. The sample records 750,000 to 950,000 distinct CDR3 sequences, approximately 55% being singletons. Sequencing was carried out using blood. The receptors derive from an elderly man in good health.

The chain recombines TRBV20-1 with TRBJ2-1; maybe TRBD2 (5 bases). V lost 7 bases and J 4 bases, leaving 14 bases between the germline ends. The CDR3 length is 13 residues. CDR1 is DFQATT, CDR2 SNEGSKA, per germline (reference sequence). This chain's CDR3 is CSGASFPYNEQFF. The CDR3, as DNA: TGCAGTGGTGCTAGCTTCCCTTACAATGAGCAGTTCTTC.

This chain links TRBV27 with TRBJ2-5; 14 bases are shared with TRBD2. The DNA end favors TRBJ2-1, so the J call may be wrong. Looked up from germline, CDR1 is MNHEY and CDR2 is SMNVEV (reference sequence). The CDR3 contains 18 residues. The CDR3 DNA follows: TGTGCCAGCAGTCCCGGGACTAGCGGGAGTCCCGGTCAAGAGACCCAGTTCTTC. Amino acid sequence: CASSPGTSGSPGQETQFF.

The chain joins TRBV27 to TRBJ2-1; 10 bases map to TRBD1. CDR1 MNHEY and CDR2 SMNVEV come from the germline V gene (reference sequence). The CDR3 is 18 residues long. J gave up 8 bases and V 4 bases, and 17 bases lay outside the gene matches. The CDR3 nucleotides are TGTGCCAGCAGTTCCTTGGGCAACCCCAGACAGGGGGCGTATGAGCAGTTCTTC. Translation gives CASSSLGNPRQGAYEQFF.

This clonotype was seen ten or more times. The CDR3 spells CASSRFAGEQFF. The CDR3, as DNA: TGTGCCAGCAGCAGGTTCGCAGGTGAGCAGTTCTTC. The chain links TRBV7-2 to TRBJ2-1; no definite D call. The germline CDR1 and CDR2 sequences are SGHTA and FQGNSA. The V end lost 5 bases, the J end lost 9 bases, and 11 bases lay between the germline ends. The CDR3 contains 12 residues.

This clonotype has a single count. The genes are TRBV12-3 or TRBV12-4 and TRBJ2-5, with D unresolved. Trimming removed 4 bases from V and 2 bases from J, with 8 bases in between. CDR3 size: 13 residues. In DNA, the CDR3 is TGTGCCAGCAGTTCCAGCAATCAAGAGACCCAGTACTTC. This encodes CASSSSNQETQYF.

The V and J genes are TRBV5-1 and TRBJ2-1; TRBD2 aligns across 12 bases. The CDR3 totals 17 residues. Germline loops: CDR1 SGHRS, CDR2 YFSETQ. V shed 0 bases, J shed 3 bases, and the junction held 4 bases outside the gene matches. CDR3 nucleotide sequence: TGCGCCAGCAGCTTGGTGACTAGCGGGAGTGACTACAATGAGCAGTTCTTC. This gives the protein CASSLVTSGSDYNEQFF.

Here the CDR3 reads CATSDPARRDRGTDTQYF. For the CDR3, the DNA is TGTGCCACCAGTGATCCGGCTAGAAGGGACAGGGGCACAGATACGCAGTATTTT. The chain links TRBV24-1 to TRBJ2-3, with 9 bases lining up with TRBD1. The CDR3 is made up of 18 amino acids. Trimming removed 3 bases from V and 1 base from J; junction bases left unmatched: 10. Per the germline V gene, CDR1 is KGHDR and CDR2 is SFDVKD.

The chain has TRBV28 and TRBJ1-5; D unresolved. The germline gives CDR1 MDHEN, CDR2 SYDVKM. Trimming cost V 3 bases and J 9 bases, with 6 bases left between them. The CDR3 length is 11 residues. Written as DNA, the CDR3 is TGTGCCAGCAGTTTGGTCCCGCCCCAGCATTTT. Its translation: CASSLVPPQHF.

This chain joins TRBV7-2 and TRBJ2-5, with D hard to call. V was cut by 3 bases and J by 5 bases, with 10 bases left in between. The CDR3 runs to 13 residues. Per the germline V gene, CDR1 is SGHTA and CDR2 is FQGNSA. The CDR3 DNA is TGTGCCAGCAGCTTCACAAGGTCGGAGACCCAGTACTTC. Translating gives CASSFTRSETQYF.

Only a few counts were recorded for this clonotype. The chain's CDR3 is CSVGQQLSNQPQHF. Here the CDR3 DNA reads TGCAGCGTTGGACAGCAACTTAGCAATCAGCCCCAGCATTTT. V and J are TRBV29-1 and TRBJ1-5; possible D gene TRBD1, 5 bases. Trimming stripped 4 bases from V and 0 bases from J, with 10 bases between. The CDR3 has 14 amino acids. Germline V gene data show CDR1 as SQVTM and CDR2 as ANQGSEA.

The chain joins TRBV20-1 to TRBJ2-5; D is undetermined. The CDR3 extends over 13 amino acids. The germline CDR1 and CDR2 sequences are DFQATT and SNEGSKA (reference sequence). Trimming cost V 6 bases and J 1 base, with 12 bases left between them. The CDR3 DNA sequence: TGCAGTGCCTCATTGGACGGCCAAGAGACCCAGTACTTC. Its translation: CSASLDGQETQYF.

The chain couples TRBV7-9 to TRBJ2-2; 8 bases align to TRBD2. The CDR3 has 15 amino acids. Germline V CDR1 and CDR2: SEHNR, FQNEAQ (reference sequence). The V and J ends lost 0 bases and 5 bases, in that order; junction bases with no gene match: 2. The chain's CDR3 is CASSLAGTRTGELFF. The CDR3 nucleotides are TGTGCCAGCAGCTTAGCAGGGACTAGGACCGGGGAGCTGTTTTTT.

The rearrangement links TRBV9 to TRBJ1-5; possibly TRBD1 for D (5 bases). V gave up 4 bases and J gave up 7 bases, with 15 bases separating them. Germline values: CDR1 SGDLS, CDR2 YYNGEE. The CDR3 loop spans 14 amino acids. CDR3 nucleotides: TGTGCCAGCAGCTTCCGGGGGGAAGGGCAGCCCCAGCATTTT. Residues: CASSFRGEGQPQHF.

This clonotype was recorded only once. The chain is built from TRBV11-2 and TRBJ2-4; the match to TRBD2 covers 14 bases. Germline lookup yields CDR1 SGHAT and CDR2 FQNNGV. Trimming at V came to 5 bases and at J to 9 bases, leaving 6 bases not matched to a gene. CDR3 size: 15 residues. CDR3: CASSPPGTSGGIQYF. CDR3 nucleotide sequence: TGTGCCAGCAGCCCGCCAGGGACTAGCGGGGGCATTCAGTACTTC.

This clonotype was detected only a few times. The chain combines TRBV28 with TRBJ2-7; D is unresolved. This CDR3 is 13 amino acids long. Trimming took 5 bases from V and 3 from J, leaving 11 bases between them. In germline, CDR1 is MDHEN, CDR2 SYDVKM. CDR3 amino acids: CASSPPPDYEQYF. The CDR3 coding sequence is TGTGCCAGCAGTCCCCCTCCGGACTACGAGCAGTACTTC.

This clonotype was observed at least ten times. The V and J genes are TRBV28 and TRBJ2-6; TRBD1 matches 8 bases. This CDR3 comprises 16 residues. The J segment lost 3 bases and the V segment lost 4 bases, leaving 5 bases of the junction unmatched. Per the germline V gene, CDR1 is MDHEN and CDR2 is SYDVKM. The chain's CDR3 is CASSSMTGDGANVLTF. The CDR3 DNA reads TGTGCCAGCAGTTCAATGACAGGGGATGGGGCCAACGTCCTGACTTTC. Full variable domain (outside the CDR3, taken from reference TRBV28 and TRBJ2-6): DVKVTQSSRYLVKRTGEKVFLECVQDMDHENMFWYRQDPGLGLRLIYFSYDVKMKEKGDIPEGYSVSREKKERFSLILESASTNQTSMYLCASSSMTGDGANVLTFGAGSRLTVL.

This clonotype was seen a few times. The chain is built from TRBV29-1 and TRBJ2-1; TRBD1 agrees at 7 bases. CDR3 length equals 15 residues. Germline V CDR1 and CDR2: SQVTM, ANQGSEA. The J segment lost 4 bases and the V segment lost 3 bases, leaving 9 bases of the junction unmatched. The DNA of the CDR3 is TGCAGCGTTGATGGGGGCCAGGGGGAATACAATGAGCAGTTCTTC. Translation gives CSVDGGQGEYNEQFF.

The CDR3 bases are TGCGCCAGCAGCTTGGCGGCGAACACGAACACCGGGGAGCTGTTTTTT. This sequence encodes CASSLAANTNTGELFF. This chain joins TRBV5-1 and TRBJ2-2, with no clear D. The CDR3 runs to 16 residues. V was clipped by 0 bases and J by 0 bases, with 9 bases between them. CDR1 is SGHRS and CDR2 is YFSETQ in the germline V gene.

The chain recombines TRBV15 with TRBJ2-7; D might be TRBD1 or TRBD2, each matching 5 bases. The CDR3 has 14 amino acids. CDR1 LNHNV and CDR2 YYDKDF come from the germline V gene (reference sequence). Trimming removed 0 bases from V and 2 bases from J, with 8 bases in between. As DNA, the CDR3 is TGTGCCACCAGCAGAGAGGGGGTAGCCTACGAGCAGTACTTC. It encodes CATSREGVAYEQYF.

The chain carries TRBV6-1 and TRBJ2-7; 12 bases line up with TRBD2. The CDR3 loop spans 14 amino acids. Germline V gene sequence: CDR1 MNHNS, CDR2 SASEGT. Trimming took 9 bases from V and 4 from J; bases not matched to a gene: 7. CDR3: CASFRGTSGYEQYF. CDR3 in DNA: TGTGCCAGTTTCCGAGGGACTAGCGGGTACGAGCAGTACTTC.

J is TRBJ2-5 and V is TRBV2; D unclear. Germline V gene data show CDR1 as SNHLY and CDR2 as FYNNEI. The CDR3 is made up of 14 amino acids. The V end lost 4 bases, the J end lost 2 bases, and 11 bases lay between the germline ends. The CDR3 DNA is TGTGCCAGCAGTGGTCAGACTTTTCAAGAGACCCAGTACTTC. It encodes CASSGQTFQETQYF.

The chain has TRBV5-1 and TRBJ2-4; D is uncertain. The CDR3 covers 14 residues. Germline lookup yields CDR1 SGHRS and CDR2 YFSETQ. The germline V and J ends were trimmed by 3 bases and 5 bases, with 12 bases remaining between them. CDR3 loop: CASSSAGTENIQYF. The CDR3 coding sequence is TGCGCCAGCAGCTCCGCCGGTACAGAAAACATTCAGTACTTC. The whole variable domain, remainder taken from reference TRBV5-1 and TRBJ2-4, is KAGVTQTPRYLIKTRGQQVTLSCSPISGHRSVSWYQQTPGQGLQFLFEYFSETQRNKGNFPGRFSGRQFSNSRSEMNVSTLELGDSALYLCASSSAGTENIQYFGAGTRLSVL.

The V call is TRBV28, the J call TRBJ1-5; D not resolved. The CDR3 totals 12 residues. The germline V and J ends were trimmed by 8 bases and 5 bases, with 10 bases remaining between them. CDR1 is MDHEN and CDR2 is SYDVKM in the germline V gene. CDR3 protein: CASANQDQPQHF. In DNA form, the CDR3 reads TGTGCCAGCGCTAACCAGGATCAGCCCCAGCATTTT.

This clonotype showed up just a few times. The genes are TRBV6-1 and TRBJ2-7; D gene ambiguous. Germline V gene sequence: CDR1 MNHNS, CDR2 SASEGT. The CDR3 is made up of 12 amino acids. V lost 6 bases and J 0 bases, leaving 6 bases between the germline ends. CDR3 region: CASRAYSYEQYF. CDR3 DNA sequence: TGTGCCAGCAGAGCCTACTCCTACGAGCAGTACTTC.

The chain combines TRBV27 with TRBJ1-1; D remains ambiguous. The CDR3 extends over 14 amino acids. Trimming pared 5 bases from V and 4 bases from J, leaving 14 bases between. CDR1 and CDR2 from the germline V gene are MNHEY and SMNVEV (reference sequence). The CDR3 DNA follows: TGTGCCAGCAGTAAAACCCTCTTGGGCACTGAAGCTTTCTTT. Amino acids: CASSKTLLGTEAFF.

The chain has TRBV12-3 or TRBV12-4 and TRBJ1-5, with D hard to call. The CDR3 is 14 residues long. V lost 3 bases and J lost 6, with 12 bases in between. CDR3 sequence (DNA): TGTGCCAGCAGTTTCCGCTTAGAACGTCAGCCCCAGCATTTT. Protein: CASSFRLERQPQHF.

The V and J genes are TRBV14 and TRBJ2-7; the match to TRBD2 covers 7 bases. The germline V gene encodes CDR1 SGHDN and CDR2 FVKESK. CDR3 size: 16 residues. The ends lost 4 bases at V and 2 bases at J; junction bases unmatched: 11. The CDR3: CASSPGTREYPYEQYF. The CDR3 nucleotides read TGTGCCAGCAGCCCCGGCACGCGGGAGTATCCCTACGAGCAGTACTTC.

V gene TRBV28 combines with J gene TRBJ2-5, with D tentatively TRBD1 (5 bases). The germline CDR1 and CDR2 sequences are MDHEN and SYDVKM. The CDR3 sequence is 12 residues long. Deletions cut 3 bases from V and 13 bases from J, with 15 bases between. The CDR3 DNA sequence: TGTGCCAGCAGTTTGCCCCCGACAGTTTGGTACTTC. Encoded protein: CASSLPPTVWYF. Together with reference TRBV28 and TRBJ2-5, the CDR3 gives the full variable domain: DVKVTQSSRYLVKRTGEKVFLECVQDMDHENMFWYRQDPGLGLRLIYFSYDVKMKEKGDIPEGYSVSREKKERFSLILESASTNQTSMYLCASSLPPTVWYFGPGTRLLVL.

A word on this clonotype: This CDR3 is missing its conserved last phenylalanine or tryptophan, likely due to a read error. The rearrangement links TRBV5-1 to TRBJ2-4, with TRBD1 matching 8 bases. The CDR3 runs to 17 residues. V was clipped by 3 bases and J by 3 bases; unmatched bases: 11. CDR1 SGHRS and CDR2 YFSETQ come from the germline V gene. The CDR3 region has the DNA TGCGCCAGCAGCTCCGGTGACAGGGGAAGGGGCAAAAACATTCAGTACATC. It yields the protein CASSSGDRGRGKNIQYI.